The entry that follows covers one TCR beta chain sequence. The antigen is unknown. This record comes from a study of shared clonotypes between healthy human individuals. The study ran the assay at deep level. Original processing notes: ImmunoSEQ supplied junction-only sequences lacking quality scores, so filtering was different. TCRdb's table, derived via immunoSEQ multiplex PCR, lists solely in-frame clones and lacks some. For V, J and clone size, that table is used; D and trimming come from the DNA. The sample carries some 510,000 clones, roughly 78% recorded once. Study-wide findings and caveats: The genetic and exposure-history diversity represented was limited by few donors.

V lost 4 bases and J 1 base, leaving 7 bases between the germline ends. This CDR3 comprises 13 residues. Germline assignment: CDR1 SGHDN and CDR2 FVKESK. The sequenced sample was PBMCs. This chain uses TRBV14 with TRBJ1-1; D gene unclear. The sequence derives from a woman aged 40 to 49 in good health. Some clones in this sample may be carry-over from other donors' samples. CDR3 sequence reads: CASSLTENTEAFF. The CDR3 bases are TGTGCCAGCAGCCTAACCGAGAACACTGAAGCTTTCTTT.